This record covers a single TCR beta chain. This clonotype appeared a few times. Which antigen it targets is not known. Base qualities were left out, and no much larger clone turns up one base away. Only healthy Caucasian donors were included. Library preparation employed 5' RACE. Sequencing used an Illumina HiSeq 2000. A universal primer binding site was added through template switching, and the final cDNA carried a unique molecular identifier so that TCR cDNA molecules could be counted accurately. Specific primers in the conserved constant-segment region were used to synthesize first-strand cDNA for TCR alpha and beta chains. To control for contamination, every cDNA library was double barcoded, receiving both a SMART-Mk sample barcode and Illumina barcodes. TruSeq adapter sequences along with Illumina sample barcodes were introduced in two successive PCR steps. The TCR alpha and beta cDNA libraries were sequenced on the Illumina HiSeq platform using custom primers. The original methods were these. Unique molecular identifiers were extracted from raw reads with MiGEC, and CDR3 positions were determined with MiXCR. Recombination models were inferred per individual with the repgenHMM and IGoR tools using an EM algorithm. Shared clonotypes were analyzed with the tcR package in R, and sharing was normalized by the product of cloneset sizes. To study raw recombination free of thymic and clonal selection effects, out-of-frame nonproductive sequences were analyzed. TCRdb applied fastp at Q25 and MiXCR to the public reads, then kept only in-frame beta chains. Each entry merges the rows of one CDR3 protein and shows their most common DNA and genes. TCRdb, not the original authors, processed these V and J calls. This sample is represented by around 1.7 million distinct CDR3 sequences; around 29% of them were singletons. The ten most abundant clones make up approximately 0.29% of the sample.

The record originates from a study of identical twins (dated by TCRdb to about 2016). In terms of the full investigation: The study deep-sequenced TCR alpha and beta repertoires from monozygotic twins, unrelated adults of various ages and cord blood to test whether fetal clonotypes persist. To rule out contamination, the twin experiments were replicated at different times with different library preparation protocols. Results the study describes overall, beyond this receptor: In monozygotic twins, out-of-frame TCR alpha sharing was systematically underestimated by recombination models, although the models agreed with sharing between unrelated individuals. Fewer insertions were carried by abundant cord blood beta clonotypes; a weaker similar trend was observed in young adult naive repertoires, while no such trend was observed in memory repertoires. Zero-insertion analyses could be partly confounded by invariant T cells such as MAIT and iNKT, though diverse VJ usage argued against such confounding for most clonotypes. Compared with coincidental sharing between unrelated individuals, out-of-frame TCR alpha sequences shared between twins showed an excess of sequences with low generation probability. Because the same donors could not be followed over many years, the conclusions depended on cross-sectional statistical analysis. The excess sharing between twins in beta out-of-frame sequences was weaker because fewer shared sequences reduced the signal-to-noise ratio.

Trimming costs V 2 bases and J 2 bases, and their ends lie 11 bases apart. Sequences SGHRS (CDR1) and YFSETQ (CDR2) are obtained from the germline V gene. The CDR3 holds 14 amino acids from the cysteine to the phenylalanine. Only CDR3 DNA is held: 42 bases, read in frame from base 1. The chain links TRBV5-1 with TRBJ2-7; confidence is insufficient to name the D gene. Specimen: cord blood. The origin of this receptor is a newborn girl in good health. The CDR3 in this case is CASSLSPLAYEQYF. The sequenced DNA: TGCGCCAGCAGCTTATCCCCCCTGGCCTACGAGCAGTACTTC.